A selection of T cell receptor beta chains follows, all from one sample in a study of T cells in Graves' hyperthyroidism and ophthalmopathy. MiXCR was run by TCRdb on the multiplex PCR reads, yielding one entry per CDR3 protein. The sample shows approximately 300,000 distinct CDR3 sequences, more than 15% of them seen only once. Sample: blood. These receptors were collected from a woman aged 55-69 years with Graves' ophthalmopathy. CDR3s include the opening cysteine and the closing phenylalanine or tryptophan. The D gene is left open where the match is weak. Clone sizes are given selectively: once, few, many, or a class where the clone is expanded.

v_gene: TRBV7-2; d_gene: .; len: 13; abundance: many; j_gene: TRBJ1-1; CDR3nt: TGTGCCAGCAGGCTCTCAGTGGCCCCTGAAGCTTTCTTT; CDR3aa: CASRLSVAPEAFF
v_gene: TRBV7-9; d_gene: .; len: 14; abundance: .; j_gene: TRBJ1-2; CDR3nt: TGTGCCAGCAGCTTACCCGAAATAACTTATGGCTACACCTTC; CDR3aa: CASSLPEITYGYTF
v_gene: TRBV20-1; d_gene: .; len: 17; abundance: many; j_gene: TRBJ1-2; CDR3nt: TGCAGTGCTAGTGATCTTATGAGGGGCCGAGCTAACTATGGCTACACCTTC; CDR3aa: CSASDLMRGRANYGYTF
v_gene: TRBV2; d_gene: .; len: 14; abundance: many; j_gene: TRBJ1-5; CDR3nt: TGTGCCAGCAGTGAAGGGCAGGGGAGTCAGCCCCAGCATTTT; CDR3aa: CASSEGQGSQPQHF
v_gene: TRBV12-3/TRBV12-4; d_gene: TRBD1; len: 15; abundance: many; j_gene: TRBJ2-2; CDR3nt: TGTGCCAGCAGCCGACAGGGGATGAACACCGGGGAGCTGTTTTTT; CDR3aa: CASSRQGMNTGELFF
v_gene: TRBV12-3/TRBV12-4; d_gene: .; len: 13; abundance: many; j_gene: TRBJ1-5; CDR3nt: TGCGCCAGCAGCTTCGGAGGAAATCAGCCCCAGCATTTT; CDR3aa: CASSFGGNQPQHF
v_gene: TRBV7-9; d_gene: .; len: 15; abundance: many; j_gene: TRBJ2-3; CDR3nt: TGTGCCAGCAGTCCTACAGGTCTAACCACAGATACGCAGTATTTT; CDR3aa: CASSPTGLTTDTQYF
v_gene: TRBV9; d_gene: TRBD1; len: 15; abundance: .; j_gene: TRBJ1-6; CDR3nt: TGTGCCAGCAGCGCCGGGACAGTCCATAATTCACCCCTCCACTTT; CDR3aa: CASSAGTVHNSPLHF
v_gene: TRBV24-1; d_gene: TRBD2; len: 15; abundance: .; j_gene: TRBJ2-2; CDR3nt: TGTGCCACCAGTGAGCCACTAGCGGGGTCCGGGGAGCTGTTTTTT; CDR3aa: CATSEPLAGSGELFF
v_gene: TRBV20-1; d_gene: .; len: 15; abundance: many; j_gene: TRBJ1-1; CDR3nt: TGCAGTGCTTCACCTTCGAAGGCCCTTAATCCTGAAGCTTTCTTT; CDR3aa: CSASPSKALNPEAFF
v_gene: TRBV20-1; d_gene: .; len: 17; abundance: many; j_gene: TRBJ1-1; CDR3nt: TGCAGTGCTAGAGATGGCAGGCGACCCGAGGGGAACACTGAAGCTTTCTTT; CDR3aa: CSARDGRRPEGNTEAFF
v_gene: TRBV29-1; d_gene: .; len: 12; abundance: few; j_gene: TRBJ1-5; CDR3nt: TGCAGCGTTGAAGACAGCAATCAGCCCCAGCATTTT; CDR3aa: CSVEDSNQPQHF
v_gene: TRBV4-1; d_gene: .; len: 15; abundance: .; j_gene: TRBJ1-2; CDR3nt: TGCGCCAGCAGCCCAGGACAGACCGCTAACTATGGCTACACCTTC; CDR3aa: CASSPGQTANYGYTF
v_gene: TRBV6-5; d_gene: .; len: 18; abundance: .; j_gene: TRBJ1-4; CDR3nt: TGTGCCAGCAGTTACTCGACGGCGAGGGCGGAGGTAAAAGAAAAACTGTTTTTT; CDR3aa: CASSYSTARAEVKEKLFF
v_gene: TRBV28; d_gene: .; len: 12; abundance: many; j_gene: TRBJ2-7; CDR3nt: TGTGCCAGCAGTCTTCACGGCTACGAGCAGTACTTC; CDR3aa: CASSLHGYEQYF
v_gene: TRBV11-2; d_gene: .; len: 13; abundance: many; j_gene: TRBJ1-6; CDR3nt: TGTGCCAGCAGCTTTGTGGGGAATTCACCCCTCCACTTT; CDR3aa: CASSFVGNSPLHF
v_gene: TRBV5-1; d_gene: TRBD1; len: 13; abundance: many; j_gene: TRBJ1-1; CDR3nt: TGCGCCAGCAGCTTCGGACAGGGCGGAACTGCTTTCTTT; CDR3aa: CASSFGQGGTAFF
v_gene: TRBV27; d_gene: .; len: 16; abundance: many; j_gene: TRBJ1-1; CDR3nt: TGTGCCAGCAGTTTAACGGCCCTTTGGAGGGACGGTGAAGCTTTCTTT; CDR3aa: CASSLTALWRDGEAFF
v_gene: TRBV12-3/TRBV12-4; d_gene: TRBD2; len: 16; abundance: many; j_gene: TRBJ2-3; CDR3nt: TGTGCCAGCAGTTTAGCGCGTAGCGGGGGAGCAGATACGCAGTATTTT; CDR3aa: CASSLARSGGADTQYF
v_gene: TRBV2; d_gene: .; len: 13; abundance: many; j_gene: TRBJ1-2; CDR3nt: TGTGCCAGCTCAAACGACAGGAACTATGGCTACACCTTC; CDR3aa: CASSNDRNYGYTF
v_gene: TRBV12-3/TRBV12-4; d_gene: .; len: 15; abundance: few; j_gene: TRBJ1-4; CDR3nt: TGTGCCAGCGCGCGCAGCACAAACCTTAATGAAAAACTGTTTTTT; CDR3aa: CASARSTNLNEKLFF
v_gene: TRBV5-1; d_gene: .; len: 13; abundance: few; j_gene: TRBJ1-3; CDR3nt: TGCGCCAGCAGCTTCGACTATGGAAACACCATATATTTT; CDR3aa: CASSFDYGNTIYF
v_gene: TRBV20-1; d_gene: TRBD2; len: 15; abundance: many; j_gene: TRBJ2-7; CDR3nt: TGCAGTGCTAGGAGCGGGACTAGCGGGAGAACCGAGCAGTACTTC; CDR3aa: CSARSGTSGRTEQYF
v_gene: TRBV6-5; d_gene: .; len: 14; abundance: .; j_gene: TRBJ1-2; CDR3nt: TGTGCCAGCAGTTACTCGAACACTCCTGGGGGCTACACCTTC; CDR3aa: CASSYSNTPGGYTF
v_gene: TRBV7-9; d_gene: .; len: 17; abundance: many; j_gene: TRBJ1-1; CDR3nt: TGTGCCGGCCGTCATACACGGGGAGGTATAATGAACACTGAAGCTTTCTTT; CDR3aa: CAGRHTRGGIMNTEAFF
v_gene: TRBV2; d_gene: .; len: 14; abundance: many; j_gene: TRBJ1-5; CDR3nt: TGTGCCAGCAGTGGCCGGGTTGCCAATCAGCCCCAGCATTTT; CDR3aa: CASSGRVANQPQHF
v_gene: TRBV27; d_gene: .; len: 17; abundance: .; j_gene: TRBJ1-2; CDR3nt: TGTGCCAGCAGTTTAAGAGTCGGTGGCAGGGATAACTATGGCTACACCTTC; CDR3aa: CASSLRVGGRDNYGYTF
v_gene: TRBV10-3; d_gene: TRBD2; len: 13; abundance: .; j_gene: TRBJ2-1; CDR3nt: TGTGCCATACGGGGGGGCTCCTACAATGAGCAGTTCTTC; CDR3aa: CAIRGGSYNEQFF
v_gene: TRBV19; d_gene: .; len: 13; abundance: few; j_gene: TRBJ1-5; CDR3nt: TGTGCCAGGGAAACGGGTTTGCATCAGCCCCAGCATTTT; CDR3aa: CARETGLHQPQHF
v_gene: TRBV20-1; d_gene: TRBD1; len: 17; abundance: many; j_gene: TRBJ1-6; CDR3nt: TGCAGTGCTAGAGATCCGAGGACAGGGGGCTTAAATTCACCCCTCCACTTT; CDR3aa: CSARDPRTGGLNSPLHF
v_gene: TRBV6-2/TRBV6-3; d_gene: .; len: 12; abundance: many; j_gene: TRBJ2-1; CDR3nt: TGTGCCAGCAGAGCTTGGGGCAATGAGCAGTTCTTC; CDR3aa: CASRAWGNEQFF
v_gene: TRBV7-9; d_gene: TRBD1; len: 15; abundance: .; j_gene: TRBJ1-1; CDR3nt: TGTGCCAGCAGCCCTCGGACAGGGACGGACACTGAAGCTTTCTTT; CDR3aa: CASSPRTGTDTEAFF
v_gene: TRBV12-3/TRBV12-4; d_gene: .; len: 15; abundance: many; j_gene: TRBJ2-5; CDR3nt: TGTGCCAGTCAACACTGGGAGGCCGAGGGAGAGACCCAGTACTTC; CDR3aa: CASQHWEAEGETQYF
v_gene: TRBV2; d_gene: .; len: 14; abundance: many; j_gene: TRBJ1-1; CDR3nt: TGTGCCAGCAGTGAAGGGACATCCGAACCGGGAGCTTTCTTT; CDR3aa: CASSEGTSEPGAFF
v_gene: TRBV7-2; d_gene: TRBD1; len: 15; abundance: .; j_gene: TRBJ2-1; CDR3nt: TGTGCCAGCAGCCGGGACAGGCAAAGGGCCAATGAGCAGTTCTTC; CDR3aa: CASSRDRQRANEQFF
v_gene: TRBV12-3/TRBV12-4; d_gene: TRBD2; len: 12; abundance: many; j_gene: TRBJ2-7; CDR3nt: TGTGCCAGCAGTCCAGGGACTATTGAGCAGTACTTC; CDR3aa: CASSPGTIEQYF
v_gene: TRBV11-3; d_gene: .; len: 14; abundance: many; j_gene: TRBJ1-1; CDR3nt: TGTGCCAGCAGCATCGACGGACGTGGACTGGGGATGTTCTTT; CDR3aa: CASSIDGRGLGMFF
v_gene: TRBV7-8; d_gene: .; len: 16; abundance: many; j_gene: TRBJ2-5; CDR3nt: TGTGCCGGCGGGGGGTTAGGAGGGGGCGCGGCAGAGACCCAGTACTTC; CDR3aa: CAGGGLGGGAAETQYF
v_gene: TRBV3-1; d_gene: TRBD1; len: 14; abundance: many; j_gene: TRBJ2-5; CDR3nt: TGTGCCAGCACCGCCCCGACAGGGGCCGAGACCCAGTACTTC; CDR3aa: CASTAPTGAETQYF
v_gene: TRBV20-1; d_gene: .; len: 14; abundance: many; j_gene: TRBJ2-3; CDR3nt: TGCAGTGCTAGAGATCCCCAGGGTGCAGATACGCAGTATTTT; CDR3aa: CSARDPQGADTQYF
v_gene: TRBV29-1; d_gene: TRBD1; len: 13; abundance: many; j_gene: TRBJ1-2; CDR3nt: TGCAGCGTAGCAGACAGGGCGTTGTCTGGCTACACCTTC; CDR3aa: CSVADRALSGYTF
v_gene: TRBV12-3/TRBV12-4; d_gene: .; len: 17; abundance: many; j_gene: TRBJ2-7; CDR3nt: TGTGCCAGCAGTCCTTACCGCCGGGACTCCCCCGGCTACGAGCAGTACTTC; CDR3aa: CASSPYRRDSPGYEQYF
v_gene: TRBV10-3; d_gene: .; len: 14; abundance: many; j_gene: TRBJ1-1; CDR3nt: TGTGCCATCAGTGTTGATTTAGGGAGGGGCGAAGCTTTCTTT; CDR3aa: CAISVDLGRGEAFF
v_gene: TRBV7-2; d_gene: .; len: 15; abundance: many; j_gene: TRBJ2-7; CDR3nt: TGTGCCAGCAGCCGATCCCGGGACACCTCTACGACGCAGTACTTC; CDR3aa: CASSRSRDTSTTQYF
v_gene: TRBV7-2; d_gene: .; len: 14; abundance: many; j_gene: TRBJ2-3; CDR3nt: TGTGCCAGCAGCCGGACTGGTAGCACAGATACGCAGTATTTT; CDR3aa: CASSRTGSTDTQYF
v_gene: TRBV6-1; d_gene: .; len: 13; abundance: few; j_gene: TRBJ1-2; CDR3nt: TGTGCCAGCAGCAGACCCGTTAACTATGGCTACACCTTC; CDR3aa: CASSRPVNYGYTF